Listed below are T cell receptor beta chains from one sample, sequenced in a study of blood T cell repertoires in COVID-19. Here immunoSEQ multiplex PCR was the method, and the copy in TCRdb shows in-frame clones only, minus some. The profile covers about 230,000 clones, with approximately 80% appearing a single time and 6.5% to 9% taken by the ten largest. Sequencing was performed on peripheral blood. Source of these receptors: a woman in her forties or fifties with acute or convalescent COVID-19. The CDR3 runs from the conserved cysteine through the conserved F or W. Fields, in order: D gene, J gene, clone size, V gene, CDR3 protein, CDR3 DNA. The D gene is left open where the match is weak. The size of a clone is reported for some rows only, either as once, few or many, or as a class for expanded clones.

.	TRBJ2-2	.	TRBV19	CASSIGEDTGELFF	TGTGCCAGTAGTATAGGAGAGGACACCGGGGAGCTGTTTTTT
TRBD2	TRBJ2-7	.	TRBV11-2	CASSITSGDEYEQYF	TGTGCCAGCAGCATTACTAGCGGGGATGAGTACGAGCAGTACTTC
.	TRBJ2-1	.	TRBV3-1/TRBV3-2	CASANPVEQFF	TGTGCCAGCGCTAATCCGGTTGAGCAGTTCTTC
.	TRBJ2-7	.	TRBV21-1	CASSKGQGKNLVYEQYF	TGTGCCAGCAGCAAAGGACAGGGTAAGAATTTGGTCTACGAGCAGTACTTC
.	TRBJ1-6	.	TRBV9	CASSQGQGQDSPLHF	TGTGCCAGTTCTCAAGGTCAGGGCCAGGATTCACCCCTCCACTTT
TRBD1	TRBJ2-1	.	TRBV20-1	CSASPRGRLPIEQFF	TGCAGTGCTAGTCCCAGGGGGCGCCTTCCAATTGAGCAGTTCTTC
.	TRBJ1-1	.	TRBV7-9	CASSLALTPHHTEAFF	TGTGCCAGCAGCTTAGCGTTGACACCCCATCACACTGAAGCTTTCTTT
.	TRBJ2-3	.	TRBV12-3/TRBV12-4	CASSPGSDTQYF	TGTGCCAGCAGCCCCGGTTCAGATACGCAGTATTTT
.	TRBJ2-7	.	TRBV21-1	CASSKETLIEQYF	TGTGCCAGCAGCAAAGAGACATTGATCGAGCAGTACTTC
TRBD2	TRBJ2-1	many	TRBV28	CASAPPGLAGGNEQFF	TGTGCCAGCGCCCCCCCGGGACTAGCGGGAGGCAATGAGCAGTTCTTC
TRBD1	TRBJ2-7	few	TRBV19	CASGDRNYEQYF	TGTGCCAGTGGGGACAGGAACTACGAGCAGTACTTC
.	TRBJ2-6	once	TRBV20-1	CSASSLGAAGANVLTF	TGCAGTGCTAGTTCCCTGGGAGCGGCCGGGGCCAACGTCCTGACTTTC
.	TRBJ2-5	.	TRBV19	CASGTRGRGKETQYF	TGTGCCAGTGGCACCAGGGGAAGGGGGAAAGAGACCCAGTACTTC
.	TRBJ2-5	.	TRBV19	CASSPGSGRRETQYF	TGTGCCAGTAGTCCAGGCTCAGGAAGGCGAGAGACCCAGTACTTC
.	TRBJ1-2	.	TRBV30	CAWNRDIMNGYTF	TGTGCCTGGAACCGGGACATTATGAATGGCTACACCTTC
TRBD1	TRBJ1-2	few	TRBV4-1	CASSHQGGQDSYGYTF	TGCGCCAGCAGCCACCAAGGGGGACAGGACAGCTATGGCTACACCTTC
.	TRBJ1-2	.	TRBV5-4	CASSTTYGYTF	TGTGCCAGCAGCACGACTTATGGCTACACCTTC
.	TRBJ1-2	.	TRBV28	CASSTAGPANNYGYTF	TGTGCCAGCAGTACGGCAGGGCCCGCCAATAACTATGGCTACACCTTC
TRBD1	TRBJ1-1	.	TRBV30	CAWSVHRGTEAFF	TGTGCCTGGAGTGTTCACAGGGGCACTGAAGCTTTCTTT
TRBD2	TRBJ2-1	.	TRBV3-1/TRBV3-2	CASSETSGSYNEQFF	TGTGCCAGCAGCGAGACTAGCGGTTCCTACAATGAGCAGTTCTTC
TRBD1	TRBJ1-1	few	TRBV24-1	CATSDTDRMGVAFF	TGTGCCACCAGTGATACGGACAGGATGGGTGTAGCTTTCTTT
TRBD1	TRBJ2-1	.	TRBV27	CASRSGQVNEQFF	TGTGCCAGCAGATCGGGACAGGTCAATGAGCAGTTCTTC
.	TRBJ2-5	.	TRBV10-1	CASSKQWKGRETQYF	TGCGCCAGCAGCAAACAATGGAAGGGGCGAGAGACCCAGTACTTC
TRBD1	TRBJ1-6	once	TRBV10-3	CAIREDRGYNSPLHF	TGTGCCATCAGGGAAGACAGGGGCTATAATTCACCCCTCCACTTT
.	TRBJ1-4	once	TRBV23-1	CASSLPRTATNEKLFF	TGCGCCAGCAGTCTTCCGCGGACAGCAACTAATGAAAAACTGTTTTTT
TRBD1	TRBJ2-7	.	TRBV3-1/TRBV3-2	CASSHGQGTEQYF	TGTGCCAGCAGCCACGGACAGGGGACCGAGCAGTACTTC
TRBD2	TRBJ2-7	.	TRBV28	CASSPSLAGGFEQYF	TGTGCCAGCAGTCCCTCCCTAGCGGGAGGATTCGAGCAGTACTTC
TRBD1	TRBJ1-5	once	TRBV28	CASLPGQGVFDGNQPQHF	TGTGCCAGCCTTCCCGGACAGGGGGTATTTGATGGCAATCAGCCCCAGCATTTT
TRBD2	TRBJ2-3	.	TRBV5-6	CASSAELAVGRDTQYF	TGTGCCAGCAGCGCCGAACTAGCGGTGGGTAGAGATACGCAGTATTTT
TRBD2	TRBJ2-7	.	TRBV6-1	CASSEAPGLAGGHEQYF	TGTGCCAGCAGTGAAGCCCCGGGACTAGCGGGAGGCCACGAGCAGTACTTC
TRBD2	TRBJ2-3	.	TRBV5-6	CASSLRGLGTDTQYF	TGTGCCAGCAGCTTGCGCGGACTAGGCACAGATACGCAGTATTTT
TRBD2	TRBJ2-7	.	TRBV28	CASRRAGAGEQYF	TGTGCCAGCAGGAGGGCGGGAGCGGGTGAGCAGTACTTC
.	TRBJ2-7	once	TRBV28	CASSFWAGGYEQYF	TGTGCCAGCAGTTTTTGGGCAGGCGGGTACGAGCAGTACTTC
TRBD2	TRBJ2-7	.	TRBV5-1	CASSWAGTSGTEQYF	TGCGCCAGCAGCTGGGCCGGGACTAGCGGGACGGAGCAGTACTTC
.	TRBJ2-2	.	TRBV24-1	CATSGTGELFF	TGTGCCACCTCCGGGACCGGGGAGCTGTTTTTT
TRBD2	TRBJ2-7	.	TRBV4-2	CASSPRGSSYEQYF	TGTGCCAGCAGCCCGCGGGGGAGCTCCTACGAGCAGTACTTC
TRBD1	TRBJ1-3	.	TRBV7-2	CASGDRGNTIYF	TGTGCCAGCGGCGACAGGGGGAACACCATATATTTT
TRBD1	TRBJ2-1	many	TRBV7-2	CASSLLVGGGNEQFF	TGTGCCAGCAGCTTATTGGTAGGGGGCGGCAATGAGCAGTTCTTC
TRBD1	TRBJ2-3	.	TRBV18	CASSPAARGCGTDTQYF	TGTGCCAGCTCACCAGCCGCCAGGGGGTGTGGCACAGATACGCAGTATTTT
TRBD1	TRBJ2-7	.	TRBV29-1	CSVTGTGESGEQYF	TGCAGCGTAACCGGGACAGGGGAGTCCGGGGAGCAGTACTTC
TRBD1	TRBJ2-5	.	TRBV27	CASSLRTGGVETQYF	TGTGCCAGCAGTCTCCGGACAGGGGGAGTCGAGACCCAGTACTTC